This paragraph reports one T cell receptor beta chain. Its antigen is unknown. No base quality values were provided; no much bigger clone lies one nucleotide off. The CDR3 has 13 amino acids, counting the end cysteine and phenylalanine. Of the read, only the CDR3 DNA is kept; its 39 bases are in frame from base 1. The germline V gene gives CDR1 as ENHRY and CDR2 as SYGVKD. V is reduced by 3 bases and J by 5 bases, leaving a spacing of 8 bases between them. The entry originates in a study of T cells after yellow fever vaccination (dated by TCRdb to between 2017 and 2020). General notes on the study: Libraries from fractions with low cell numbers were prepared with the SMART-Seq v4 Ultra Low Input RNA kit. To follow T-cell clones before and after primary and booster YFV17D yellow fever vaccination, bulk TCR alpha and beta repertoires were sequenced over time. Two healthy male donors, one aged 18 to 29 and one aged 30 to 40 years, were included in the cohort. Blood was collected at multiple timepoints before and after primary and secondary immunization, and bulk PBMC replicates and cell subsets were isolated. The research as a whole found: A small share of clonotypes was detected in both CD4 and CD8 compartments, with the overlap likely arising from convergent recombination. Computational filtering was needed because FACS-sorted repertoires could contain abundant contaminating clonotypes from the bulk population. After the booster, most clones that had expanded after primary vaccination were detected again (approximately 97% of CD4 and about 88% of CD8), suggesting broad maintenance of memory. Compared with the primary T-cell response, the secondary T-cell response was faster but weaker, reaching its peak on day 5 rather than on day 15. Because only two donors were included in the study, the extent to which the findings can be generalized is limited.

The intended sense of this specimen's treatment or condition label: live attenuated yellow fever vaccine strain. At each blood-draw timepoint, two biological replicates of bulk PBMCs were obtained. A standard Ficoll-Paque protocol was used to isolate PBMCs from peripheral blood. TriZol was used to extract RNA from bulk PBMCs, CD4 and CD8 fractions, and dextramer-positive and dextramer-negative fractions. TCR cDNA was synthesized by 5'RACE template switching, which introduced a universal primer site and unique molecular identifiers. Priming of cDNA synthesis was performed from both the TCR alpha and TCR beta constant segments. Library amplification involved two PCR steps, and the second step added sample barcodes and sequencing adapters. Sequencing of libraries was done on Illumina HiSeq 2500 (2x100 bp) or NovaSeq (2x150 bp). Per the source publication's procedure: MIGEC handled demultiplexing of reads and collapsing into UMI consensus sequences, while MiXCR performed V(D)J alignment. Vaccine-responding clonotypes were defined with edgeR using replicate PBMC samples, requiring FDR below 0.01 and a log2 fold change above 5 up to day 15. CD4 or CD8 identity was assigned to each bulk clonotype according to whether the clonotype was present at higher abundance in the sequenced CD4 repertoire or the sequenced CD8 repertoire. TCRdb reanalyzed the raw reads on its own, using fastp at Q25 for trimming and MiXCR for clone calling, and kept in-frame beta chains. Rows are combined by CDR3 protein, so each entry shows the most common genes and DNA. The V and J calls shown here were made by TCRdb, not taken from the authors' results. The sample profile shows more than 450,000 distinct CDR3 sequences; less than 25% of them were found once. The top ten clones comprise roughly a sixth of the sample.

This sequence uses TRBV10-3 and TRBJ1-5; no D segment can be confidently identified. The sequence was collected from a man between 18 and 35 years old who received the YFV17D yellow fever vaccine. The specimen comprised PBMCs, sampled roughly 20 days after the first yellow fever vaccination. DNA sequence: TGTGCCATCAGTGAATCAGAAGATCAGCCCCAGCATTTT. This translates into CAISESEDQPQHF.